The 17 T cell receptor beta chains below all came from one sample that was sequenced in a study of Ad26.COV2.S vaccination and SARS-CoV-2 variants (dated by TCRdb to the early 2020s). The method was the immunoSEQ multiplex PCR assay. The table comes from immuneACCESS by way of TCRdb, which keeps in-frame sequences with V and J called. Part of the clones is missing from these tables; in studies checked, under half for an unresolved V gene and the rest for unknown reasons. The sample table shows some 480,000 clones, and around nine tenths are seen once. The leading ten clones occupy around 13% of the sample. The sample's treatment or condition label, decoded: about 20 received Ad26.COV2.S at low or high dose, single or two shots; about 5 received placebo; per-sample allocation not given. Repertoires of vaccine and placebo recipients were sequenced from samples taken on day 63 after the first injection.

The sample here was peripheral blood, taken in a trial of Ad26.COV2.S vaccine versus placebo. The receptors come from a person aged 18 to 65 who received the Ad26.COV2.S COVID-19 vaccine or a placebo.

As DNA, the CDR3 is TGTGCCAGCAGGGAGGGGGACACTGAAGCTTTCTTT. Translated: CASREGDTEAFF. The chain uses TRBV28 and TRBJ1-1; maybe TRBD1 (6 bases). The V gene lost 6 bases and the J gene lost 3 bases, with 8 bases spanning the gap. CDR1 and CDR2 from the germline V gene are MDHEN and SYDVKM. The CDR3 consists of 12 residues.

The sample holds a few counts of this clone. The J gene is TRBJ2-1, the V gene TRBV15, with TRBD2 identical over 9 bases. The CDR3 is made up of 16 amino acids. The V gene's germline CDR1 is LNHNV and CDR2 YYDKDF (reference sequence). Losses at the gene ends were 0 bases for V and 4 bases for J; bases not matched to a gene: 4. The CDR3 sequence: CATSRDRLAGYNEQFF. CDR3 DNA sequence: TGTGCCACCAGCAGAGATAGGCTAGCGGGATACAATGAGCAGTTCTTC. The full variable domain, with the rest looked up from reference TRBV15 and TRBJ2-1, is DAMVIQNPRYQVTQFGKPVTLSCSQTLNHNVMYWYQQKSSQAPKLLFHYYDKDFNNEADTPDNFQSRRPNTSFCFLDIRSPGLGDTAMYLCATSRDRLAGYNEQFFGPGTRLTVL.

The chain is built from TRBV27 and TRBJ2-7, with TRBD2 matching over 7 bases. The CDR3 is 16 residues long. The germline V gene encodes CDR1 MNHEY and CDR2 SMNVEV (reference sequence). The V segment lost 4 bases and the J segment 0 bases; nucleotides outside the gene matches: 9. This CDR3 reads CASSSSGLAVSYEQYF. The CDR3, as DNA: TGTGCCAGCAGTTCCTCAGGCCTAGCGGTCTCCTACGAGCAGTACTTC.

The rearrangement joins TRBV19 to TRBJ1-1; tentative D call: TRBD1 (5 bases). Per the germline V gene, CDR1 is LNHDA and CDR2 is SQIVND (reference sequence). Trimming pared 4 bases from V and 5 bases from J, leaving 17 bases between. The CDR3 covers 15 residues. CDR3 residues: CASSTRGRVGTEAFF. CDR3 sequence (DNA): TGTGCCAGTAGTACCCGGGGGAGGGTGGGAACTGAAGCTTTCTTT.

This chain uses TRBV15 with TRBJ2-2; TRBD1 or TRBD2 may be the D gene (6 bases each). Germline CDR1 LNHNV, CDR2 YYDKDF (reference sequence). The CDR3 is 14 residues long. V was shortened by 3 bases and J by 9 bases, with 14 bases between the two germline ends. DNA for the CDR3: TGTGCCACCAGCAGTGGCGGGACAATGCGGGAGCTGTTTTTT. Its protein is CATSSGGTMRELFF.

This chain's CDR3 is CASSLTTGDAEAFF. The DNA for the CDR3 is TGTGCCAGCAGCTTAACAACAGGGGATGCTGAAGCTTTCTTT. The chain combines TRBV7-6 with TRBJ1-1; 7 positions agree with TRBD1. Trimming took 2 bases from V and 6 from J; bases not matched to a gene: 6. In germline, CDR1 is SGHVS, CDR2 FNYEAQ. This CDR3 region has 14 residues.

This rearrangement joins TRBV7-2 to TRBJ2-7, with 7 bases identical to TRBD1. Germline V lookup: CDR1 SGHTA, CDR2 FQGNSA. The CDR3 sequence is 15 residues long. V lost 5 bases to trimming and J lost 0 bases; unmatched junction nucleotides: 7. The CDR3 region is CASSPPTGISYEQYF. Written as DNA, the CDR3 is TGTGCCAGCAGCCCACCGACAGGGATCTCCTACGAGCAGTACTTC.

This CDR3 reads CASSYSPQGAGTQYF. For the CDR3, the DNA is TGTGCCAGCAGTTACTCCCCACAGGGGGCCGGGACCCAGTACTTC. The rearrangement joins TRBV6-6 to TRBJ2-5; 9 bases fit TRBD1. The CDR3 has 15 amino acids. Germline V gene data show CDR1 as MNHNY and CDR2 as SVGAGI (reference sequence). The trim removed 0 bases at V and 7 bases at J, leaving 6 bases unmatched.

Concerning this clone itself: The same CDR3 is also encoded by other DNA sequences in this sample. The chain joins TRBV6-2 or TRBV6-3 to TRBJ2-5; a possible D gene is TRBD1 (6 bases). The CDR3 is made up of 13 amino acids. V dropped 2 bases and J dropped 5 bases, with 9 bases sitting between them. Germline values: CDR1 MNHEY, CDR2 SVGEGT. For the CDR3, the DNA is TGTGCCAGCAGTTACCTGAGGGGGGAGACCCAGTACTTC. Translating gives CASSYLRGETQYF.

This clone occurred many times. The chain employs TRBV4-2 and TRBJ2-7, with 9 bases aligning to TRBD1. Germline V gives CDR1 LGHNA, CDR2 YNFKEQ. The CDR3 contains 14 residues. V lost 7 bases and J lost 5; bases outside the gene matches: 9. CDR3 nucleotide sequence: TGTGCCAGCACCCCCACAGGGGGCAGGGACGAGCAGTACTTC. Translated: CASTPTGGRDEQYF.

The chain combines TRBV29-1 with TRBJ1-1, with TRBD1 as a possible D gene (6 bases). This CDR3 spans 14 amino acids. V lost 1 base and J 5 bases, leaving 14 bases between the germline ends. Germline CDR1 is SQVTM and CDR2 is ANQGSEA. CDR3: CSVEVRGGRTEAFF. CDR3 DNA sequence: TGCAGCGTTGAAGTGCGAGGGGGTCGGACTGAAGCTTTCTTT.

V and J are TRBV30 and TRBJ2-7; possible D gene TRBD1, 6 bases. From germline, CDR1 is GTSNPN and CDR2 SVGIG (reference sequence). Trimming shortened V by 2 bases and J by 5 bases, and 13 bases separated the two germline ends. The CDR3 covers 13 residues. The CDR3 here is CAWSSQGFNEQYF. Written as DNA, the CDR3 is TGTGCCTGGAGTAGCCAGGGGTTTAACGAGCAGTACTTC. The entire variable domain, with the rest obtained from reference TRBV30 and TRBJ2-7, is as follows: SQTIHQWPATLVQPVGSPLSLECTVEGTSNPNLYWYRQAAGRGLQLLFYSVGIGQISSEVPQNLSASRPQDRQFILSSKKLLLSDSGFYLCAWSSQGFNEQYFGPGTRLTVT.

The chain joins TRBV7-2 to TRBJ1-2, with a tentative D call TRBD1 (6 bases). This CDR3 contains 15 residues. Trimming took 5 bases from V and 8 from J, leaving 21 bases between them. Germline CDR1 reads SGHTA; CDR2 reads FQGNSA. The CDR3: CASSQYRVQLGGYTF. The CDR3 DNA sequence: TGTGCCAGCAGCCAATACAGGGTACAATTGGGGGGCTACACCTTC.

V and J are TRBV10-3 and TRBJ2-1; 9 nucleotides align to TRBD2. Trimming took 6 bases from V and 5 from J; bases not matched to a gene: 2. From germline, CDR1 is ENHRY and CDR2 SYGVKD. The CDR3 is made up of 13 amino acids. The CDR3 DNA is TGTGCCATCAGGGCTAGCGGGAACAATGAGCAGTTCTTC. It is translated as CAIRASGNNEQFF.

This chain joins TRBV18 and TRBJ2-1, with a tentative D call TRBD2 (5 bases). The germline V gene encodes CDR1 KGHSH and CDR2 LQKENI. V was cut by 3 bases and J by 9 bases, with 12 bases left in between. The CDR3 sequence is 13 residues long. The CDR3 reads CASSPTRGSEQFF. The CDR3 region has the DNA TGTGCCAGCTCACCTACTCGGGGAAGTGAGCAGTTCTTC.

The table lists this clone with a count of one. The CDR3 is CASSSGPPYEQYF. The CDR3 DNA sequence: TGTGCCAGCAGCTCCGGACCTCCCTACGAGCAGTACTTC. The rearrangement links TRBV5-4 to TRBJ2-7; unclear D gene. Trimming took off 3 bases at V and 2 bases at J, with 9 bases between the two ends. The CDR3 length is 13 residues. Germline lookup yields CDR1 SGHNT and CDR2 YYREEE (reference sequence). The complete variable domain, with remaining parts taken from reference TRBV5-4 and TRBJ2-7, reads ETGVTQSPTHLIKTRGQQVTLRCSSQSGHNTVSWYQQALGQGPQFIFQYYREEENGRGNFPPRFSGLQFPNYSSELNVNALELDDSALYLCASSSGPPYEQYFGPGTRLTVT.

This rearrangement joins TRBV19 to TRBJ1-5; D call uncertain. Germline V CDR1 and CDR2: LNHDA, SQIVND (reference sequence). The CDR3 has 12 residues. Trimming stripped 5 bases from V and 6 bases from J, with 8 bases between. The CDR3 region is CASSGLVQPQHF. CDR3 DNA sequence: TGTGCCAGTAGTGGACTAGTTCAGCCCCAGCATTTT.